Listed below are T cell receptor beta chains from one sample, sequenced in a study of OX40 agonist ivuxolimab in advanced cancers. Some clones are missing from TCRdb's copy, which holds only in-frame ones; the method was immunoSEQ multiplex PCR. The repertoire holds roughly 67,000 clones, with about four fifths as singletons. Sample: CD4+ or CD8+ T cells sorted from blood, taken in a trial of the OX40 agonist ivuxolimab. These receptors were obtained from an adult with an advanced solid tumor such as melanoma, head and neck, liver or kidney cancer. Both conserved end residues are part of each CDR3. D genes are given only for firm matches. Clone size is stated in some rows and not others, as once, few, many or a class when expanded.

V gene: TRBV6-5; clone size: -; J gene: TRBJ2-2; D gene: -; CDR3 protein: CASRPAGYTGELFF; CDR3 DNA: TGTGCCAGCAGACCTGCAGGGTACACCGGGGAGCTGTTTTTT
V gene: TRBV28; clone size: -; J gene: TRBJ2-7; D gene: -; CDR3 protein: CASSLGRSYEQYF; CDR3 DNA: TGTGCCAGCAGTTTAGGGCGATCCTACGAGCAGTACTTC
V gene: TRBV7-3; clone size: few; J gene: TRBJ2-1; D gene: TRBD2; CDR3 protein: CASSLRDGLAGGGEQFF; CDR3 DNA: TGTGCCAGCAGCCTCCGAGACGGGCTAGCGGGAGGTGGTGAGCAGTTCTTC
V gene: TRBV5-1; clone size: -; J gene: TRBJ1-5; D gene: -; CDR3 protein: CASSLAGISNQPQHF; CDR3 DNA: TGCGCCAGCAGCTTGGCCGGTATCTCCAATCAGCCCCAGCATTTT
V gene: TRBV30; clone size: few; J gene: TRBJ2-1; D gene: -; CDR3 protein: CAWNKASNEQFF; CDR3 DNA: TGTGCCTGGAATAAAGCCAGCAATGAGCAGTTCTTC
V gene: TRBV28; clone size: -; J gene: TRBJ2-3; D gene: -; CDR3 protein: CASSLPTVGRTDTQYF; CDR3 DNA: TGTGCCAGCAGCCTACCGACGGTCGGGCGCACAGATACGCAGTATTTT
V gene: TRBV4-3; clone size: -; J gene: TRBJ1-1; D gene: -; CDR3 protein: CASSPHPAGFTTEAFF; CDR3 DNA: TGCGCCAGCAGCCCCCACCCCGCGGGGTTCACCACTGAAGCTTTCTTT
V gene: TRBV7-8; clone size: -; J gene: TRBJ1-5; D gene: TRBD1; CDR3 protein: CASSLGPGGKQPQHF; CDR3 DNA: TGTGCCAGCAGCTTAGGGCCAGGGGGAAAACAGCCCCAGCATTTT
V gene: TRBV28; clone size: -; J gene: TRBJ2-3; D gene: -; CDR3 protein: CASSPPDTDTQYF; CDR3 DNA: TGTGCCAGCAGTCCCCCCGACACAGATACGCAGTATTTT
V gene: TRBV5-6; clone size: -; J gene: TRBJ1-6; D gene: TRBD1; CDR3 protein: CASSLSGGYSPLHF; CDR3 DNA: TGTGCCAGCAGCTTGTCAGGGGGTTATTCACCCCTCCACTTT
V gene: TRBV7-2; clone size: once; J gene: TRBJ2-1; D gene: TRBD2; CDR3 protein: CASSLRPAGGRPNEQFF; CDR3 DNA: TGTGCCAGCAGCCTCAGGCCGGCGGGAGGGCGTCCGAATGAGCAGTTCTTC
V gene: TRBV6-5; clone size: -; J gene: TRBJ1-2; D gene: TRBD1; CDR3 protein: CASSSPGQIYGYTF; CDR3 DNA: TGTGCCAGCAGTTCTCCGGGACAGATCTATGGCTACACCTTC
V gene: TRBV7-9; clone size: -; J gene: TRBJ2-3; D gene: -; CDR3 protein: CASSPRGLTDTQYF; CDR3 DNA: TGTGCCAGCAGCCCGAGGGGCCTCACAGATACGCAGTATTTT
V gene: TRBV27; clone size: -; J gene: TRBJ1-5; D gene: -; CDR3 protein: CASSLAPDGSNQPQHF; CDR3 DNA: TGTGCCAGCAGTCTCGCCCCCGACGGATCCAATCAGCCCCAGCATTTT
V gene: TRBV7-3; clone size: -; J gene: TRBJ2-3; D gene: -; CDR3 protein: CASSPPADPDTQYF; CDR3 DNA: TGTGCCAGCAGTCCCCCCGCTGACCCAGATACGCAGTATTTT
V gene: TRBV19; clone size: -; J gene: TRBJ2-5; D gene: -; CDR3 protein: CASADTRGETQYF; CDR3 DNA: TGTGCCAGTGCTGACACTCGGGGGGAGACCCAGTACTTC
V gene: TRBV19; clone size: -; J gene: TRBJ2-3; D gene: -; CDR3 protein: CASSYIDTQYF; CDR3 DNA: TGTGCCAGTAGCTACATAGATACGCAGTATTTT
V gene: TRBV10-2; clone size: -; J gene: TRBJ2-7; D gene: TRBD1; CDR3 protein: CATLDRSSYEQYF; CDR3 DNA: TGCGCCACCTTGGACAGGAGCTCCTACGAGCAGTACTTC
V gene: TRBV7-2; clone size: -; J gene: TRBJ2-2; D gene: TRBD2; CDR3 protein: CASSTGTSGRAEDTGELFF; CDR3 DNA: TGTGCCAGCAGCACGGGGACTAGCGGGAGGGCGGAGGACACCGGGGAGCTGTTTTTT
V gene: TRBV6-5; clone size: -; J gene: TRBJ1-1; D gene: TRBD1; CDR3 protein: CASSFLASGTDEAFF; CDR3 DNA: TGTGCCAGCAGTTTCTTAGCCTCCGGGACAGATGAAGCTTTCTTT
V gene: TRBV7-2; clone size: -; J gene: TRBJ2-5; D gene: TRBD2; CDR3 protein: CASSLRGWLAGGRQETQYF; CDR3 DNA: TGTGCCAGCAGCCTCCGTGGATGGCTAGCGGGAGGTAGGCAAGAGACCCAGTACTTC
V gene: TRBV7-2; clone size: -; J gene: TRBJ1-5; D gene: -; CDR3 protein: CASSFYPPGTLSNQPQHF; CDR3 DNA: TGTGCCAGCAGCTTTTATCCCCCCGGGACACTTAGCAATCAGCCCCAGCATTTT
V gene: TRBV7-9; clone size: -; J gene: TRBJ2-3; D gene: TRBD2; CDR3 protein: CASSSRTSGNTDTQYF; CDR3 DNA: TGTGCCAGCAGCTCGAGGACTAGCGGGAACACAGATACGCAGTATTTT
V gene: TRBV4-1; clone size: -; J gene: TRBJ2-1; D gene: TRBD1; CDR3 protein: CASSLAQGSNEQFF; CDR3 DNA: TGCGCCAGCAGCCTAGCACAGGGGAGCAATGAGCAGTTCTTC
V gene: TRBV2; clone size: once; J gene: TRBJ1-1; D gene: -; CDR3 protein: CASSLGEAFF; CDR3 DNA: TGTGCCAGCAGTTTGGGGGAAGCTTTCTTT
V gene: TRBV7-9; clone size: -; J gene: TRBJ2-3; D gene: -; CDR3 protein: CASSPRGGLTDTQYF; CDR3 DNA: TGTGCCAGCAGCCCAAGGGGGGGCCTCACAGATACGCAGTATTTT
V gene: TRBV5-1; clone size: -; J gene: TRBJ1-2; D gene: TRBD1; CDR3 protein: CASGIGTGFNYGYTF; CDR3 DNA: TGCGCCAGCGGCATAGGGACAGGGTTTAACTATGGCTACACCTTC
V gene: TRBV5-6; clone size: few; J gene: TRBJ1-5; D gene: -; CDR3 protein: CASSGTPNQPQHF; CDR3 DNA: TGTGCCAGCAGCGGGACACCCAATCAGCCCCAGCATTTT
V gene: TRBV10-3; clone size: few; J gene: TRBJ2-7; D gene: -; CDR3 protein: CAISESRPYEQYF; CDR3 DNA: TGTGCCATCAGTGAGTCGAGACCCTACGAGCAGTACTTC
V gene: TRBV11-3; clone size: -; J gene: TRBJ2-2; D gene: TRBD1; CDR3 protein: CASSHGQGTTGELFF; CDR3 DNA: TGTGCCAGCAGTCATGGACAGGGGACCACCGGGGAGCTGTTTTTT
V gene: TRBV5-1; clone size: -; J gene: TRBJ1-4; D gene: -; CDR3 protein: CASSSQQATNEKLFF; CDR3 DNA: TGCGCCAGCAGCTCTCAACAGGCAACTAATGAAAAACTGTTTTTT
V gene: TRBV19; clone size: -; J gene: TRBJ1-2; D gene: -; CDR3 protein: CASSWDWRSGYTF; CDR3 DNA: TGTGCCAGTAGCTGGGACTGGCGTAGTGGCTACACCTTC
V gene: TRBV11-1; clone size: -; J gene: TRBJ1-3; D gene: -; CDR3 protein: CASSFRTAGNTIYF; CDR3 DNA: TGTGCCAGCAGCTTTCGGACAGCCGGAAACACCATATATTTT
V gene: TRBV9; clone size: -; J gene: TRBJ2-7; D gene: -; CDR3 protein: CASSVAPADYEQYF; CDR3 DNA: TGTGCCAGCAGCGTAGCCCCGGCGGACTACGAGCAGTACTTC
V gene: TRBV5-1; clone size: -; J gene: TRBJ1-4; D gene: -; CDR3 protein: CASSSGTDNEKLFF; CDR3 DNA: TGCGCCAGCAGTTCCGGGACGGACAATGAAAAACTGTTTTTT
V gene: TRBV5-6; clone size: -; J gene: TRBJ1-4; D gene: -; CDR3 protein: CASSRTGTVLATNEKLFF; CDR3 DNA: TGTGCCAGCAGCCGAACAGGGACCGTACTCGCAACTAATGAAAAACTGTTTTTT
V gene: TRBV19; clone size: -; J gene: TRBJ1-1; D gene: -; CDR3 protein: CASSGNTEAFF; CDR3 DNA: TGTGCCAGTAGTGGGAACACTGAAGCTTTCTTT
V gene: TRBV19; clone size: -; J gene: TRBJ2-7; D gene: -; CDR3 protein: CASSIGRAYEQYF; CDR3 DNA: TGTGCCAGTAGTATAGGTCGGGCCTACGAGCAGTACTTC
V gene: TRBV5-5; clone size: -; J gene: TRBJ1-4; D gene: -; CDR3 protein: CASSLVGREVRNEKLFF; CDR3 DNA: TGTGCCAGCAGCTTGGTGGGCCGGGAGGTTCGTAATGAAAAACTGTTTTTT
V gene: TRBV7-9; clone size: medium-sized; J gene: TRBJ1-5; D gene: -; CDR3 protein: CASSPGGGNQPQHF; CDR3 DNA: TGTGCCAGCAGCCCGGGGGGGGGAAATCAGCCCCAGCATTTT
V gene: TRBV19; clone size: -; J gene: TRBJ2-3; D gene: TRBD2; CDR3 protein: CASSGGGLARTDTQYF; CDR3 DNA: TGTGCCAGTAGTGGAGGCGGACTAGCGCGCACAGATACGCAGTATTTT
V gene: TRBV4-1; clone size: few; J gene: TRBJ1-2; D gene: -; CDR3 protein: CASSHDWGPGLNYGYTF; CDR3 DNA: TGCGCCAGCAGCCACGATTGGGGTCCGGGGTTGAACTATGGCTACACCTTC
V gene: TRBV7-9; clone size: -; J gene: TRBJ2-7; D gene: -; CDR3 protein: CASSLAGRDEQYF; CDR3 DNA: TGTGCCAGCAGCTTAGCGGGCAGGGACGAGCAGTACTTC
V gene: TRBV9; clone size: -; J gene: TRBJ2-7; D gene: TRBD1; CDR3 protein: CASSVEGQDSYEQYF; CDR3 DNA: TGTGCCAGCAGCGTAGAAGGACAGGATTCCTACGAGCAGTACTTC
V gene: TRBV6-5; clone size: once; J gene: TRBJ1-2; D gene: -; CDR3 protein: CASSYKVGSVIGYTF; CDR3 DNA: TGTGCCAGCAGTTACAAGGTGGGGTCAGTAATTGGCTACACCTTC
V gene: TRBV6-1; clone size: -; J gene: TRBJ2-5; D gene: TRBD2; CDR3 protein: CASSESRASGNPFKASVAETQYF; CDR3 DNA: TGTGCCAGCAGTGAAAGCCGAGCTAGCGGGAACCCCTTTAAGGCGTCGGTCGCAGAGACCCAGTACTTC
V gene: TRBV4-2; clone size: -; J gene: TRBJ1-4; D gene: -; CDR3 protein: CASSSTTGQVNEKLFF; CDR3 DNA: TGTGCCAGCAGCTCAACGACGGGACAAGTTAATGAAAAACTGTTTTTT
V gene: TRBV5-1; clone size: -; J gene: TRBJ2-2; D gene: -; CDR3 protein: CASRATTAGTGELFF; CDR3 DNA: TGCGCCAGCAGAGCTACCACGGCGGGGACCGGGGAGCTGTTTTTT
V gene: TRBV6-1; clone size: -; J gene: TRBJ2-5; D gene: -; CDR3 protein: CASSGGTNSKETQYF; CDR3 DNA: TGTGCCAGCAGTGGGGGGACAAACAGTAAAGAGACCCAGTACTTC
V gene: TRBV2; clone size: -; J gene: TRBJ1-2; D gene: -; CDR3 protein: CASSEAVGTNYGYTF; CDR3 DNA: TGTGCCAGCAGTGAAGCGGTGGGGACTAACTATGGCTACACCTTC
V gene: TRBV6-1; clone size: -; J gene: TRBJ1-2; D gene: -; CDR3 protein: CASRIVGDSGYTF; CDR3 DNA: TGTGCCAGCAGGATCGTGGGGGATTCTGGCTACACCTTC
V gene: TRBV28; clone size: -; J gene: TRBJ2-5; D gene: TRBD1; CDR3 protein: CASSFRQGWETQYF; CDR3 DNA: TGTGCCAGCAGTTTCCGACAGGGGTGGGAGACCCAGTACTTC
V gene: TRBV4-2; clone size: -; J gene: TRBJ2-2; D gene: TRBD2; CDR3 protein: CASSHPPTSANTGELFF; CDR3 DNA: TGTGCCAGCAGCCATCCCCCTACTAGCGCGAACACCGGGGAGCTGTTTTTT
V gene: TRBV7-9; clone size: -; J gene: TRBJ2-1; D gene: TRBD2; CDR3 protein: CASSPYGGGEQFF; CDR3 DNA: TGTGCCAGCAGCCCTTATGGGGGGGGTGAGCAGTTCTTC
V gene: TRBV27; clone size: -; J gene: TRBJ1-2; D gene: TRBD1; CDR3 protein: CASTPATGGSGYTF; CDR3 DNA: TGTGCCAGCACTCCAGCCACAGGGGGCTCTGGCTACACCTTC
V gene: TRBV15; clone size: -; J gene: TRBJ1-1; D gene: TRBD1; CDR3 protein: CATSFRTGGRNTEAFF; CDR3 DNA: TGTGCCACCAGCTTTCGGACAGGGGGCAGGAACACTGAAGCTTTCTTT
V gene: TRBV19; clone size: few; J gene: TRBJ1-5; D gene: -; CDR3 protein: CASSIETGNQPQHF; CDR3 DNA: TGTGCCAGTAGTATAGAAACAGGGAATCAGCCCCAGCATTTT